The 30 T cell receptor beta chains below come from one sample, sequenced in a study of blood T cell repertoires in COVID-19. Measured with immunoSEQ multiplex PCR; TCRdb has only the in-frame clones, and not every one. The table has over 95,000 clones, approximately 84% seen once. The sequenced material came from peripheral blood. These receptors were obtained from a woman aged 60-75 years with acute or convalescent COVID-19.

The V gene is TRBV3-1 (or the pseudogene TRBV3-2), the J gene TRBJ1-2; D is uncertain. V was trimmed by 2 bases and J by 3 bases, leaving 10 bases between them. The CDR3 is 14 residues long. Germline values: CDR1 LGHDT, CDR2 YNNKEL (reference sequence). The CDR3 region is CASSQSYTDYGYTF. For the CDR3, the DNA is TGTGCCAGCAGCCAATCTTACACCGACTATGGCTACACCTTC.

The J gene is TRBJ2-3, the V gene TRBV6-5; a possible D gene is TRBD2 (6 bases). Trimming stripped 6 bases from V and 0 bases from J, with 7 bases between. The CDR3 has 13 amino acids. The germline V gene encodes CDR1 MNHEY and CDR2 SVGAGI. The CDR3 DNA follows: TGTGCCAGCAGGGAGGGGAGCACAGATACGCAGTATTTT. It specifies CASREGSTDTQYF.

The chain combines TRBV6-5 with TRBJ1-3; TRBD1 agrees at 9 bases. Germline assignment: CDR1 MNHEY and CDR2 SVGAGI. The CDR3 loop spans 14 amino acids. Trimming removed 10 bases from V and 3 bases from J; junction bases left unmatched: 7. The CDR3 reads CATHRGLNGNTIYF. CDR3 nucleotides: TGTGCCACCCACAGGGGGCTAAATGGAAACACCATATATTTT.

This clone showed up many times. The chain is built from TRBV11-2 and TRBJ2-2, with TRBD2 identical over 11 bases. V was pared by 4 bases and J by 7 bases, with 5 bases of the junction left unmatched. This CDR3 has 15 residues. Germline V gives CDR1 SGHAT, CDR2 FQNNGV. CDR3 DNA sequence: TGTGCCAGCAGCTCCGGGACTAGCGGCTTCGGGGAGCTGTTTTTT. This encodes CASSSGTSGFGELFF.

The J gene is TRBJ1-4, the V gene TRBV5-1; D might be TRBD1 (5 bases). V was trimmed by 4 bases and J by 8 bases, leaving 9 bases between them. Germline assignment: CDR1 SGHRS and CDR2 YFSETQ. This CDR3 spans 12 amino acids. CDR3: CASSPQGEKLFF. In DNA, the CDR3 is TGCGCCAGCAGCCCGCAGGGAGAAAAACTGTTTTTT.

The chain links TRBV24-1 to TRBJ2-1, with 9 bases aligning to TRBD1. The CDR3 is made up of 16 amino acids. The V segment lost 2 bases and the J segment 8 bases; nucleotides outside the gene matches: 9. Germline CDR1 KGHDR, CDR2 SFDVKD. Written as DNA, the CDR3 is TGTGCCACCAGTGATTGGGGGGACAGGGTAGTAGATGAGCAGTTCTTC. The encoded protein is CATSDWGDRVVDEQFF.

The V and J genes are TRBV4-1 and TRBJ2-1; 9 positions match TRBD2. The ends lost 2 bases at V and 2 bases at J; junction bases unmatched: 10. CDR1 and CDR2 (germline): MGHRA, YSYEKL. There are 18 residues in the CDR3. For the CDR3, the DNA is TGCGCCAGCAGCCAAATTGACATGGGACTAGCCGCCTACAATGAGCAGTTCTTC. Encoded protein: CASSQIDMGLAAYNEQFF.

This clone was seen once. V is TRBV18 and J is TRBJ1-1; no firm D call. The germline gives CDR1 KGHSH, CDR2 LQKENI. Trimming took off 2 bases at V and 3 bases at J, with 7 bases between the two ends. This CDR3 comprises 13 residues. For the CDR3, the DNA is TGTGCCAGCTCACCAACTGAGGACACTGAAGCTTTCTTT. Encoded protein: CASSPTEDTEAFF.

This clone was seen ten or more times. The V gene is TRBV11-2, the J gene TRBJ2-7; 9 bases are shared with TRBD1. Unmatched junction bases numbered 9, after V lost 7 bases and J lost 2 bases. CDR1 and CDR2 from the germline V gene are SGHAT and FQNNGV. CDR3 length: 15 residues. The DNA of the CDR3 is TGTGCCAGCACCCGGGGACAGGGTCTTCCCTACGAGCAGTACTTC. Encoded protein: CASTRGQGLPYEQYF.

This clone was detected a few times. The J gene is TRBJ1-6, the V gene TRBV7-6; 7 bases are a match to TRBD1. The CDR3 has 15 residues. V shed 5 bases and J 8 bases; nucleotides not matched to a gene: 9. Germline V gene data show CDR1 as SGHVS and CDR2 as FNYEAQ. As DNA, the CDR3 is TGTGCCAGCAGCCCACGAAGGGGGCGAGATTCACCCCTCCACTTT. This encodes CASSPRRGRDSPLHF.

The J gene is TRBJ1-1, the V gene TRBV3-1 (or the pseudogene TRBV3-2), with TRBD1 matching 7 bases. This CDR3 has 15 residues. The V segment lost 2 bases and the J segment 1 base; nucleotides outside the gene matches: 4. Germline V gives CDR1 LGHDT, CDR2 YNNKEL (reference sequence). The CDR3 DNA is TGTGCCAGCAGCCAACCCGGGACAGAGAACACTGAAGCTTTCTTT. This gives the protein CASSQPGTENTEAFF.

The chain carries TRBV29-1 and TRBJ2-5, with 9 bases lining up with TRBD1. V lost 4 bases and J lost 1; bases outside the gene matches: 1. CDR3 length equals 13 residues. The germline gives CDR1 SQVTM, CDR2 ANQGSEA. CDR3 bases: TGCAGCGTTGGACAGGGGGTCCAAGAGACCCAGTACTTC. Translating it yields CSVGQGVQETQYF. Based on the CDR3 plus reference TRBV29-1 and TRBJ2-5, the full variable domain is SAVISQKPSRDICQRGTSLTIQCQVDSQVTMMFWYRQQPGQSLTLIATANQGSEATYESGFVIDKFPISRPNLTFSTLTVSNMSPEDSSIYLCSVGQGVQETQYFGPGTRLLVL.

The V gene is TRBV10-3, the J gene TRBJ1-1, with 8 bases fitting TRBD1. This CDR3 region has 13 residues. The germline V gene has CDR1 ENHRY and CDR2 SYGVKD. V was clipped by 10 bases and J by 1 base; unmatched bases: 5. The CDR3 region is CATLGQGNTEAFF. CDR3 coding DNA: TGTGCCACCCTTGGACAGGGGAACACTGAAGCTTTCTTT.

The DNA of the CDR3 is TGTGCCAGCAGCTTAGGGCGTGAGGCCGGTGGGTATGGCTACACCTTC. It translates to CASSLGREAGGYGYTF. This rearrangement joins TRBV7-2 to TRBJ1-2; D unresolved. The CDR3 is 16 amino acids. The V end was cut by 1 base, the J end by 5 bases, with 17 bases between. Germline CDR1 is SGHTA and CDR2 is FQGNSA.

The chain links TRBV27 to TRBJ2-1, with 11 bases lining up with TRBD1. Trimming removed 7 bases from V and 7 bases from J; junction bases left unmatched: 12. CDR1 is MNHEY, CDR2 SMNVEV, per germline (reference sequence). CDR3 length: 16 residues. The CDR3 DNA is TGTGCCAGCACCCCAGTGCGGGACAGGGGGAAAAATGAGCAGTTCTTC. This codes for CASTPVRDRGKNEQFF.

The V gene is TRBV10-3, the J gene TRBJ2-3; perhaps D is TRBD1 or TRBD2 (9 bases each). Germline CDR1 and CDR2: ENHRY and SYGVKD. This CDR3 is built from 20 residues. The V gene lost 6 bases and the J gene lost 1 base, with 29 bases spanning the gap. This CDR3 is CAISGGTGSPSGARTDTQYF. As DNA, the CDR3 is TGTGCCATCAGCGGGGGGACAGGGTCACCTAGCGGGGCCCGCACAGATACGCAGTATTTT.

This clone has only a few counts. The rearrangement joins TRBV28 to TRBJ2-7, with 7 bases aligning to TRBD1. Unmatched junction bases numbered 5, after V lost 10 bases and J lost 2 bases. This CDR3 contains 12 residues. Germline V gives CDR1 MDHEN, CDR2 SYDVKM. The chain's CDR3 is CATQGTTYEQYF. CDR3 nucleotides: TGTGCCACACAGGGGACCACCTACGAGCAGTACTTC.

J is TRBJ1-2 and V is TRBV7-2; 11 bases fit TRBD1. CDR1 is SGHTA and CDR2 is FQGNSA in the germline V gene. V was pared by 10 bases and J by 2 bases, with 3 bases of the junction left unmatched. This CDR3 region has 13 residues. The CDR3 spells CATGTGGNYGYTF. The CDR3, as DNA: TGTGCCACGGGGACAGGGGGAAACTATGGCTACACCTTC.

The chain has TRBV11-3 and TRBJ2-1; 10 bases match TRBD2. This CDR3 has 17 amino acids. The V and J ends lost 1 base and 8 bases, in that order; junction bases with no gene match: 11. Looked up from germline, CDR1 is SGHNT and CDR2 is YENEEA. This CDR3 reads CASSLVGAGGPQDEQFF. CDR3 sequence (DNA): TGTGCCAGCAGCTTAGTAGGAGCGGGGGGGCCGCAGGATGAGCAGTTCTTC.

The chain has TRBV12-3 or TRBV12-4 and TRBJ2-5, with D possibly TRBD2 on 5 matching bases. Trimming removed 6 bases at V and 4 bases at J, with 12 bases between. The CDR3 is 13 residues long. The DNA of the CDR3 is TGTGCCAGCAGGTCCGGGATAGGAGAGACCCAGTACTTC. Protein product: CASRSGIGETQYF.

V gene TRBV5-6 combines with J gene TRBJ1-6; possible D gene TRBD1, 5 bases. Trimming left V 0 bases short and J 7 bases short, with 14 bases between. The CDR3 sequence is 16 residues long. Per the germline V gene, CDR1 is SGHDT and CDR2 is YYEEEE. CDR3 protein: CASSLAGRVNNSPLHF. The CDR3 DNA follows: TGTGCCAGCAGCTTGGCCGGCAGGGTTAACAATTCACCCCTCCACTTT. The full variable domain, with the rest looked up from reference TRBV5-6 and TRBJ1-6, is DAGVTQSPTHLIKTRGQQVTLRCSPKSGHDTVSWYQQALGQGPQFIFQYYEEEERQRGNFPDRFSGHQFPNYSSELNVNALLLGDSALYLCASSLAGRVNNSPLHFGNGTRLTVT.

J is TRBJ1-2 and V is TRBV30; D is possibly TRBD1 (5 bases). Trimming shortened V by 1 base and J by 2 bases, and 17 bases separated the two germline ends. CDR3 length: 16 residues. Germline CDR1 GTSNPN, CDR2 SVGIG (reference sequence). The DNA of the CDR3 is TGTGCCTGGAGTGGGTCTAGGAGCAGGGCCAACTATGGCTACACCTTC. Translating gives CAWSGSRSRANYGYTF.

Only one count was recorded for this clone. This sequence joins TRBV9 and TRBJ1-2, with D maybe TRBD1 (6 bases). Trimming stripped 3 bases from V and 7 bases from J, with 16 bases between. Germline V lookup: CDR1 SGDLS, CDR2 YYNGEE. The CDR3 covers 14 residues. The CDR3 loop is CASSDLTGIIGYTF. For the CDR3, the DNA is TGTGCCAGCAGCGACCTAACAGGGATTATTGGCTACACCTTC.

This rearrangement joins TRBV30 to TRBJ1-2; TRBD1 might be the D (5 bases). The CDR3 is made up of 13 amino acids. CDR1 GTSNPN and CDR2 SVGIG come from the germline V gene (reference sequence). V was cut by 1 base and J by 7 bases, with 13 bases left in between. The CDR3 protein is CAWSDPGGAGYTF. The CDR3 bases are TGTGCCTGGAGTGACCCCGGCGGGGCTGGCTACACCTTC.

The rearrangement uses TRBV5-4 and TRBJ2-5; 15 bases map to TRBD2. CDR1 is SGHNT, CDR2 YYREEE, per germline (reference sequence). The CDR3 has 16 amino acids. The V segment lost 3 bases and the J segment 2 bases; nucleotides outside the gene matches: 2. This CDR3 is CASSWGLAGGQETQYF. The CDR3 DNA is TGTGCCAGCAGCTGGGGACTAGCGGGGGGACAAGAGACCCAGTACTTC.

The chain has TRBV11-3 and TRBJ2-7; 9 nucleotides agree with TRBD2. This CDR3 is built from 15 residues. The germline V gene has CDR1 SGHNT and CDR2 YENEEA. After removal of 3 bases from V and 3 bases from J, the junction contained 6 bases not matched to a gene. The CDR3: CASSLSGGLGYEQYF. DNA for the CDR3: TGTGCCAGCAGCTTGAGCGGGGGGCTGGGCTACGAGCAGTACTTC.

The V call is TRBV4-2, the J call TRBJ2-2; D is undetermined. This CDR3 region has 14 residues. Germline V gene data show CDR1 as LGHNA and CDR2 as YNFKEQ. Trimming removed 0 bases from V and 9 bases from J, with 11 bases in between. CDR3 region: CASSQDLQRRELFF. The CDR3 nucleotides read TGTGCCAGCAGCCAAGATTTGCAGCGCCGGGAGCTGTTTTTT.

The chain has TRBV7-9 and TRBJ1-1; weak D call: TRBD1 (6 bases). The germline CDR1 and CDR2 sequences are SEHNR and FQNEAQ (reference sequence). The V end lost 2 bases, the J end lost 1 base, and 11 bases lay between the germline ends. The CDR3 contains 15 residues. CDR3 protein: CASSLKSTGNTEAFF. The CDR3, as DNA: TGTGCCAGCAGCTTAAAGTCGACAGGGAACACTGAAGCTTTCTTT.

The chain has TRBV7-2 and TRBJ2-1; D may be TRBD2 (5 bases). This CDR3 spans 13 amino acids. Germline-derived CDR1 and CDR2 are SGHTA and FQGNSA. Trimming stripped 1 base from V and 8 bases from J, with 9 bases between. The CDR3 DNA sequence: TGTGCCAGCAGCTTAGTCGGCGGGCATGAGCAGTTCTTC. It yields the protein CASSLVGGHEQFF.

The chain is built from TRBV3-1 (or the pseudogene TRBV3-2) and TRBJ2-5, with D tentatively TRBD2 (5 bases). The CDR3 runs 19 residues. V was shortened by 1 base and J by 2 bases, with 23 bases between the two germline ends. The germline gives CDR1 LGHDT, CDR2 YNNKEL (reference sequence). CDR3 in DNA: TGTGCCAGCAGCCAAGCAAGAGAGGGCCGACCGAGAAGTCAAGAGACCCAGTACTTC. Translated: CASSQAREGRPRSQETQYF.